This T cell receptor (beta chain) comes out of a study of metastatic and nonmetastatic thyroid tumors. Study overall: Comparison of repertoires was carried out across blood and tumor or nodule tissue from malignant and benign thyroid patients.

Patients were all untreated before their thyroid surgery. This clone was found many times. Its antigen is currently unknown. How the authors handled the data: CDR3 was compared across clinicopathological groups, and the resulting differences were used to build a distant-metastasis classifier for papillary thyroid cancer. TCRdb recomputed clones from the PCR reads via MiXCR. TCRdb's processing, not the authors', yielded these V and J calls. Of about 41,000 clones in the sample, roughly 26% are singletons; the top ten hold roughly 15%. Study findings and constraints: Malignant tumors reportedly showed significantly higher TCR beta diversity than benign nodules in both blood and tumor.

The sequence was obtained from a female donor with papillary thyroid cancer or a benign thyroid nodule (not recorded which). Some clones in this sample may be carry-over from other donors' samples. Sequencing was carried out using tumor tissue.

The CDR3 loop is CASSEGAMNTEAFF. CDR3 nucleotide sequence: TGTGCCAGCAGTGAAGGGGCAATGAACACTGAAGCTTTCTTT. The chain recombines TRBV2 with TRBJ1-1; D gene unclear. Looked up from germline, CDR1 is SNHLY and CDR2 is FYNNEI. The CDR3 is 14 residues long. Trimming took off 1 base at V and 0 bases at J, with 6 bases between the two ends.